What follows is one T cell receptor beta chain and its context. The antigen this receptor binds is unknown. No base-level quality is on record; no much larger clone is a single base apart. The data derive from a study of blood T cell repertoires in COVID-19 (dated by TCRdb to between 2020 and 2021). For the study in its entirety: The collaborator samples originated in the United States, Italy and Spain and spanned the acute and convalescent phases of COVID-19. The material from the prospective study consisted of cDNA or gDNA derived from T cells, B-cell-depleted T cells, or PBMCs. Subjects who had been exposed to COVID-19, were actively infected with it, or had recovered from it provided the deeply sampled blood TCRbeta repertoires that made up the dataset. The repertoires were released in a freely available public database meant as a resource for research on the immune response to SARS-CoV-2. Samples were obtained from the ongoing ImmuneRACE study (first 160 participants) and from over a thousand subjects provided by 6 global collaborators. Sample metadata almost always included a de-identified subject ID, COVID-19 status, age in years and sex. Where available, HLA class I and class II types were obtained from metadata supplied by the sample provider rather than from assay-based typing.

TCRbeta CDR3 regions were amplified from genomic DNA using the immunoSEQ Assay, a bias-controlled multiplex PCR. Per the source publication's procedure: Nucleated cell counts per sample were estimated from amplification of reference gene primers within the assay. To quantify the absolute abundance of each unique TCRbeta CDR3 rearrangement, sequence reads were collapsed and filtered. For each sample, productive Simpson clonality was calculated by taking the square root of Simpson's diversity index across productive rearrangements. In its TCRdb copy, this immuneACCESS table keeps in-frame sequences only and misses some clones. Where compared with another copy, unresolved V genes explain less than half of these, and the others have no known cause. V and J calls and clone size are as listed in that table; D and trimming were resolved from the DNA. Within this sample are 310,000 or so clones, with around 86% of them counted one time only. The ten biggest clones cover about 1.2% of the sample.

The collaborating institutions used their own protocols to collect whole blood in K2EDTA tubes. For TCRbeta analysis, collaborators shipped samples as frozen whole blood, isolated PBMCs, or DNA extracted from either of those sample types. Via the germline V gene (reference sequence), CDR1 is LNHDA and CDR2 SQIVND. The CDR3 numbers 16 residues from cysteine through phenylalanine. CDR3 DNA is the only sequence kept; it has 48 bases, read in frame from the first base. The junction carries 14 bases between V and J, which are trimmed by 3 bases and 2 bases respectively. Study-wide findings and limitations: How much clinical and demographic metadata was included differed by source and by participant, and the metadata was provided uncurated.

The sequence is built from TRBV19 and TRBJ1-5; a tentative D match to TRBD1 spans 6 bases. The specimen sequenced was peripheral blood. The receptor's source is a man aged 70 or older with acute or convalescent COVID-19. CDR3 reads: CASSIQLGAGNQPQHF. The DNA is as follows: TGTGCCAGTAGTATTCAATTGGGGGCTGGCAATCAGCCCCAGCATTTT.